The subject of this entry is one T cell receptor (beta chain). This clonotype was counted many times. Which antigen it targets is not known. The sample holds no much larger clone one base away, and base qualities are not on file. Lymph node samples were obtained from the axillary draining lymph nodes of breast cancer patients. The sample originates from a study of breast tumors, draining lymph nodes, adjacent tissues (dated by TCRdb to 2016 to 2018). For context, the study as a whole: The study compared TCR beta repertoires across tumor, adjacent nontumor tissue and axillary lymph nodes from breast cancer patients. The study aimed to assess the relationships and possible T-cell exchange between tumor, surrounding tissue and draining lymph node repertoires in human breast cancer.

General study outcomes and caveats: Tumor T-cell repertoires showed less diversity than lymph node repertoires and more diversity than nontumor tissue repertoires, and tumor T-cell repertoires showed preferential V and J gene usage. The similarity between tumor and nontumor tissue repertoires was significantly greater in luminal-like breast cancer than in basal-like breast cancer. A scenario in which most tumor T cells derive from the lymph node and then expand within tumor tissue was judged to be consistent with the data. Rather than being directly demonstrated, the conclusion that tumor T cells originate in lymph nodes was presented as consistent with a hypothesis.

Data came from an Illumina HiSeq 2000. Multiplex PCR amplification was used to generate the TCR beta chain libraries. High-throughput sequencing was used to analyze the amplified TCR beta chain products. The public reads were quality trimmed at Q25 with fastp and then assembled into clones with MiXCR by TCRdb, keeping productive beta chains. Duplicate CDR3 protein sequences are folded into a single record with the most common DNA and genes. For this sample there are more than 200,000 distinct CDR3 sequences; about 34% appear just once. 1.1% to 1.5% of the sample rests with the top ten. The germline V gene (reference sequence) sets CDR1 to SEHNR and CDR2 to FQNEAQ. The junction carries 19 bases between V and J, which are trimmed by 5 bases and 8 bases respectively. From its cysteine to its phenylalanine, the CDR3 spans 15 amino acids. Only the CDR3 region is kept as DNA, spanning 45 bases read in frame from base 1.

The sample consisted of axillary lymph node tissue. The origin of this receptor is a female donor with breast cancer. Some clones in this sample may be carry-over from other donors' samples. The rearranged chain carries TRBV7-9 and TRBJ1-5, and the D gene may be TRBD1, 5 bases matching. CDR3 loop: CASSPTGRAAEPQHF. The DNA is TGTGCCAGCAGCCCAACCGGCAGGGCTGCAGAGCCCCAGCATTTT.